Listed below are T cell receptor beta chains from one sample, sequenced in a study of blood T cells in healthy people across ages. TCRdb ran MiXCR on the 5' RACE reads and lists one entry per CDR3 protein. The sample shows 850,000 to 950,000 distinct CDR3 sequences, more than 25% of them seen only once. The sample consisted of blood. The receptors derive from a woman aged 80 or older in good health. CDR3s include the opening cysteine and the closing phenylalanine or tryptophan.

>TRBV4-3
CASSQVSSNSGANVRTF
>TRBV11-1
CASSVNGGLYEQYF
>TRBV10-2
CASRNGGTTGELFF
>TRBV7-9
CASSPTAGSTDTQYF
>TRBV6-2/TRBV6-3
CASSVGGANHNEQFF
>TRBV6-6
CASSYPRHFMNTEAFF
>TRBV30
CAWSPTRTGPPNEQYF
>TRBV12-3/TRBV12-4
CASSLGTSGNTGERFF
>TRBV2
CASSGVRGLGETQYF
>TRBV5-6
CASSLLGQPSTDTQYF
>TRBV3-1
CASSTHRNTEAFF
>TRBV12-3/TRBV12-4
CASRSGGGGTEAFF
>TRBV5-1
CASSTGTPSTGELFF
>TRBV6-6
CASSTNYRQGAGELFF
>TRBV24-1
CATSTGTSRGDTQYF
>TRBV7-9
CAGSSGQGPNSPLHF
>TRBV5-1
CASSPGGPGANVLTF
>TRBV5-1
CASRSGQSNNSPLHF
>TRBV12-3/TRBV12-4
CASRFGGIERQPRHF
>TRBV10-3
CAISGQGQGNGETQYF
>TRBV20-1
CSARRGAPSYEQYF
>TRBV9
CASSVGAGGWETQYF
>TRBV6-5
CASSWDRGQRNSSPLHF
>TRBV27
CASSLDRANYEQYF
>TRBV6-5
CASSRPGQAANEQFF
>TRBV12-3/TRBV12-4
CASSPRLDRVNTEAFF
>TRBV6-6
CASSYRPSAGVSGELFF
>TRBV20-1
CSARSQGLNEKLFF
>TRBV4-2
CASSQVGARDTEAFF
>TRBV29-1
CSARLAVNTGELFF
>TRBV7-9
CASSPNRGQNEQFF
>TRBV20-1
CSARDSGYGYTF
>TRBV20-1
CSVEGVADAQYF
>TRBV14
CASSQEGGLAGGNQETQYF
>TRBV6-5
CASSPGTGLGEKLFF
>TRBV7-8
CASSFSRVAGELFF
>TRBV4-3
CASSPGQGWADTQYF
>TRBV7-9
CASSLDDAGTASLFSNF
>TRBV15
CATSRDRIVGGRSEKLFF
>TRBV4-3
CASSQDPGRAYGYTF
>TRBV7-9
CASSLQTSKKETQYF
>TRBV20-1
CSASDMGLSYNSPLHF
>TRBV9
CASSPTRGEQYF
>TRBV4-3
CASSPHRESYEQYF
>TRBV29-1
CSVTFGFENTEAFF
>TRBV6-6
CASGPADQETQYF